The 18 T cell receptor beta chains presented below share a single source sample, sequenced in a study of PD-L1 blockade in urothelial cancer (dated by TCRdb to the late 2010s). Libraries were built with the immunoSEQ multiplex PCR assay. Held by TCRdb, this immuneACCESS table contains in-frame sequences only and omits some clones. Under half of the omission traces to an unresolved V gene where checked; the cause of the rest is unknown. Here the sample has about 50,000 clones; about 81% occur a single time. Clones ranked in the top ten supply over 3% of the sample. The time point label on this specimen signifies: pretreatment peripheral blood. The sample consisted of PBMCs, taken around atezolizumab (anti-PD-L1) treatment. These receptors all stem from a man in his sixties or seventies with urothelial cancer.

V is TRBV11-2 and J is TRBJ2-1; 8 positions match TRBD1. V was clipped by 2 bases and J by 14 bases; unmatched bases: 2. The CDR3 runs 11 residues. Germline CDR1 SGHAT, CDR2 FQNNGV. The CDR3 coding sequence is TGTGCCAGCAGCTTATCACAGGGGGAGTTCTTC. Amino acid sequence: CASSLSQGEFF.

The DNA for the CDR3 is TGTGCCAGCAGCCGGACAGGTGACGGGGAGCTGTTTTTT. The encoded protein is CASSRTGDGELFF. V is TRBV6-5 and J is TRBJ2-2; 7 bases agree with TRBD1. Trimming at V came to 6 bases and at J to 7 bases, leaving 5 bases not matched to a gene. The CDR3 is made up of 13 amino acids. CDR1 and CDR2 from the germline V gene are MNHEY and SVGAGI.

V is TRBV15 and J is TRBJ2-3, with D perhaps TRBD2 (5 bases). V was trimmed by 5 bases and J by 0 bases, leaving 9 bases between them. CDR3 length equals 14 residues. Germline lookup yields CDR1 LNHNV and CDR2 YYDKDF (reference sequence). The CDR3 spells CATSFGLSTDTQYF. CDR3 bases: TGTGCCACCAGCTTTGGACTGAGCACAGATACGCAGTATTTT. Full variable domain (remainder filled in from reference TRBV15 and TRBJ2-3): DAMVIQNPRYQVTQFGKPVTLSCSQTLNHNVMYWYQQKSSQAPKLLFHYYDKDFNNEADTPDNFQSRRPNTSFCFLDIRSPGLGDTAMYLCATSFGLSTDTQYFGPGTRLTVL.

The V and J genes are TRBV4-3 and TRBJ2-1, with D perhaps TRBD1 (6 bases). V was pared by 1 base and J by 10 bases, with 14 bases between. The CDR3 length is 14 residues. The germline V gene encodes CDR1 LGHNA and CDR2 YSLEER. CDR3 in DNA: TGCGCCAGCAGCCAAGCGCGGCAGGGGCGGGAGCAGTTCTTC. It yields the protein CASSQARQGREQFF.

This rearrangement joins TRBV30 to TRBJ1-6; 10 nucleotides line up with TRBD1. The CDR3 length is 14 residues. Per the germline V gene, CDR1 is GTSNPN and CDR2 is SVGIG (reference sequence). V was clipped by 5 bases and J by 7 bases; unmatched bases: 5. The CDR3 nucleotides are TGTGCCTGGGACAGGGGGCGAGGCAATTCACCCCTCCACTTT. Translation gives CAWDRGRGNSPLHF. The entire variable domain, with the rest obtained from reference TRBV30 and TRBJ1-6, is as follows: SQTIHQWPATLVQPVGSPLSLECTVEGTSNPNLYWYRQAAGRGLQLLFYSVGIGQISSEVPQNLSASRPQDRQFILSSKKLLLSDSGFYLCAWDRGRGNSPLHFGNGTRLTVT.

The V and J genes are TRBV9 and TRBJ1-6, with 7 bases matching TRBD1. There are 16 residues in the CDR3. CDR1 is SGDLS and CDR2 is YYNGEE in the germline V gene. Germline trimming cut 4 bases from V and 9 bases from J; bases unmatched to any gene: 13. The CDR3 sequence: CASSNRDSRQASPLHF. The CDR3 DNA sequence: TGTGCCAGCAGCAACCGGGACAGCCGACAGGCTTCACCCCTCCACTTT.

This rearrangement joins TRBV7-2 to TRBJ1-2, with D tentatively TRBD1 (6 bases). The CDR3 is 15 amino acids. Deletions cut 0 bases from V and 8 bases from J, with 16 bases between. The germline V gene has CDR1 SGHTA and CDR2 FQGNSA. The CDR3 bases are TGTGCCAGCAGCTTAGCGCGCAGGGGCTTCGAGGGCTACACCTTC. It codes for CASSLARRGFEGYTF.

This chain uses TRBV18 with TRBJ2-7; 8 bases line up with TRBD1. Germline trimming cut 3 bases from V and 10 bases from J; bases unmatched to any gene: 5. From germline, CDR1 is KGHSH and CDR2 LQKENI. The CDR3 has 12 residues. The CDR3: CASSPGQAAQYF. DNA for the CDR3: TGTGCCAGCTCACCGGGACAGGCCGCTCAGTACTTC.

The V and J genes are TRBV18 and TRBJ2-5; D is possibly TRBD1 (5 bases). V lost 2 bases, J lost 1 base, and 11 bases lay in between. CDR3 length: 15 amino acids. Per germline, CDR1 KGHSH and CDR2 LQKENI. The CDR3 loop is CASSPVDKTQETQYF. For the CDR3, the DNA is TGTGCCAGCTCACCAGTGGACAAGACCCAAGAGACCCAGTACTTC. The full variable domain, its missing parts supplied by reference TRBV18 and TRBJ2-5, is NAGVMQNPRHLVRRRGQEARLRCSPMKGHSHVYWYRQLPEEGLKFMVYLQKENIIDESGMPKERFSAEFPKEGPSILRIQQVVRGDSAAYFCASSPVDKTQETQYFGPGTRLLVL.

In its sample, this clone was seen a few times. This CDR3 reads CASRVVSGDGYTF. CDR3 sequence (DNA): TGTGCCAGCAGAGTAGTATCGGGGGATGGCTACACCTTC. This chain uses TRBV28 with TRBJ1-2; D is possibly TRBD1 (5 bases). This CDR3 region has 13 residues. CDR1 and CDR2 from the germline V gene are MDHEN and SYDVKM. With 6 bases removed from V and 6 bases from J, the gap between germline ends came to 14 bases.

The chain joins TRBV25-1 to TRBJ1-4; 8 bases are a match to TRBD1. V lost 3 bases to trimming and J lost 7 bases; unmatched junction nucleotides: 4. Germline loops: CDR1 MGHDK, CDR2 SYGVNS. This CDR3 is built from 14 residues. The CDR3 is CASSDRGLGEKLFF. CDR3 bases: TGTGCCAGCAGTGACAGGGGGCTGGGTGAAAAACTGTTTTTT.

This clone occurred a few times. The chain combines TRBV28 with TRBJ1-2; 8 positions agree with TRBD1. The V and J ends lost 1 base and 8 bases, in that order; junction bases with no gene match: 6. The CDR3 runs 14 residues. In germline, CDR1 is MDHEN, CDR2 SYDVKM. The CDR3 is CASSLSQGARGYTF. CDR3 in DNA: TGTGCCAGCAGTTTATCGCAGGGGGCGCGCGGCTACACCTTC.

CDR3 protein: CASISSRRGRAKETQYF. The CDR3 DNA is TGTGCCAGCATCTCTTCCCGACGCGGGAGGGCCAAAGAGACCCAGTACTTC. The rearrangement uses TRBV28 and TRBJ2-5, with 9 bases aligning to TRBD2. The germline V gene encodes CDR1 MDHEN and CDR2 SYDVKM. The ends lost 7 bases at V and 3 bases at J; junction bases unmatched: 15. The CDR3 runs to 17 residues.

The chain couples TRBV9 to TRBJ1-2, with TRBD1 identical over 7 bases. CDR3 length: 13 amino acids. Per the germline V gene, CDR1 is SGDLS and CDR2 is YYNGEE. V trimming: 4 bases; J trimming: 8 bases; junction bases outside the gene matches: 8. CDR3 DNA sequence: TGTGCCAGCAGCCCAGACAGGGCCGGGGGCTACACCTTC. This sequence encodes CASSPDRAGGYTF.

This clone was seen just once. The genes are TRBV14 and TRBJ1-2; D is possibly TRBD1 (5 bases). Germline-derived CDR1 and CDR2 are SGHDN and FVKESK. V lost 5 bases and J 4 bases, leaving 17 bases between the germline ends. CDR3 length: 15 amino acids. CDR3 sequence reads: CASSGRQKSSYGYTF. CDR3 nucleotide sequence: TGTGCCAGCAGCGGACGACAGAAATCGAGCTATGGCTACACCTTC.

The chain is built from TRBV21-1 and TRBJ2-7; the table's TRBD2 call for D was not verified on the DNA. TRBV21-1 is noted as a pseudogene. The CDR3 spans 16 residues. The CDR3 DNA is TGTGCCAGCAGCAAAGGGACTAGCGGGAGGGGGGACGAGCAGTACTTC. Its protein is CASSKGTSGRGDEQYF.

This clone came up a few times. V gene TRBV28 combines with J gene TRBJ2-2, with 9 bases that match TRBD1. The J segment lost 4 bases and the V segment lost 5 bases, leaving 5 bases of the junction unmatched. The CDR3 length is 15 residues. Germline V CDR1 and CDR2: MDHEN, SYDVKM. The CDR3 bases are TGTGCCAGCAGTCCGGGACAGGGCATCACCGGGGAGCTGTTTTTT. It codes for CASSPGQGITGELFF. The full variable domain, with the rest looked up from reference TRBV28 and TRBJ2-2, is DVKVTQSSRYLVKRTGEKVFLECVQDMDHENMFWYRQDPGLGLRLIYFSYDVKMKEKGDIPEGYSVSREKKERFSLILESASTNQTSMYLCASSPGQGITGELFFGEGSRLTVL.

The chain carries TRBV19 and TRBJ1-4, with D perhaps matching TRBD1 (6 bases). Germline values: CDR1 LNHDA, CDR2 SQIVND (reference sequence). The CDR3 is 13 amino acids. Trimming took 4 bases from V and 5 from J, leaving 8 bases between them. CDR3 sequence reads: CASSTTGNEKLFF. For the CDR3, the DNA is TGTGCCAGTAGTACCACAGGGAATGAAAAACTGTTTTTT.